Below, 6 T cell receptor beta chains from the same sample are listed, as sequenced in a study of regulatory T cells in long-lasting Graves disease. The time point: newly diagnosed GD, antithyroid drugs for less than 3 months. Extracted RNA from PBMCs served as the source of the TCR library. Building the TCR beta libraries relied on iRepertoire HTBI primers, and CDR3 regions underwent Arm-PCR. TCRdb re-called the multiplex PCR reads through MiXCR, storing one row per CDR3 protein. This sample has hundreds of thousands of distinct CDR3 sequences; about 16% occur once, and the top ten carry 15% to 20%. These data were also filed under a second study, of T cells in Graves' hyperthyroidism and ophthalmopathy.

This material consisted of peripheral blood mononuclear cells (PBMCs), taken at new diagnosis, from a patient treated with antithyroid drugs. Source of these receptors: a woman in her twenties or thirties with Graves disease.

This clonotype has at least ten counts. The rearrangement joins TRBV19 to TRBJ1-1; D may be TRBD1 (6 bases). Trimming pared 7 bases from V and 7 bases from J, leaving 19 bases between. Germline CDR1 and CDR2: LNHDA and SQIVND (reference sequence). The CDR3 length is 14 residues. The CDR3 protein is CASNPGRGRDEAFF. Here the CDR3 DNA reads TGTGCCAGTAACCCCGGCAGGGGCAGGGATGAAGCTTTCTTT.

Remarks on this clonotype: Since no conserved phenylalanine or tryptophan closes the CDR3, a read error is the likely cause. The chain couples TRBV5-4 to TRBJ2-1; TRBD1 aligns across 7 bases. With V trimmed by 0 bases and J by 6 bases, 3 bases remained unmatched. This CDR3 contains 14 residues. Germline assignment: CDR1 SGHNT and CDR2 YYREEE (reference sequence). The DNA of the CDR3 is TGTGCCAGCAGCTTGGGACAGGGTGGCAATGAGCAGTTCCTC. Encoded protein: CASSLGQGGNEQFL.

This clonotype came up a few times. This chain links TRBV28 with TRBJ1-4, with TRBD1 matching 9 bases. CDR3 length: 14 residues. V trimming: 6 bases; J trimming: 5 bases; junction bases outside the gene matches: 4. Germline CDR1 MDHEN, CDR2 SYDVKM. The CDR3 region is CASRVGQGNEKLFF. CDR3 nucleotides: TGTGCCAGCAGGGTCGGACAGGGGAATGAAAAACTGTTTTTT.

This clonotype was seen only a few times. The CDR3 DNA is TGCAGTGCTAGAGAATGGGCTAGCGGACGCACAGATACGCAGTATTTT. Amino acid sequence: CSAREWASGRTDTQYF. This chain joins TRBV20-1 and TRBJ2-3; 7 positions agree with TRBD2. The ends lost 0 bases at V and 1 base at J; junction bases unmatched: 7. The CDR3 sequence is 16 residues long. Germline CDR1 is DFQATT and CDR2 is SNEGSKA (reference sequence).

This rearrangement joins TRBV19 to TRBJ1-4; D not resolved. The V and J ends lost 7 bases and 7 bases respectively, with 19 bases between them. The germline CDR1 and CDR2 sequences are LNHDA and SQIVND (reference sequence). The CDR3 is made up of 15 amino acids. CDR3 in DNA: TGTGCCAGTACCTCGGGAGCCCGAGGCGGTGAAAAACTGTTTTTT. Protein sequence: CASTSGARGGEKLFF. The whole variable domain, remainder taken from reference TRBV19 and TRBJ1-4, is DGGITQSPKYLFRKEGQNVTLSCEQNLNHDAMYWYRQDPGQGLRLIYYSQIVNDFQKGDIAEGYSVSREKKESFPLTVTSAQKNPTAFYLCASTSGARGGEKLFFGSGTQLSVL.

In this sample, this clonotype turned up many times. V gene TRBV28 combines with J gene TRBJ2-1; D is uncertain. The V end lost 2 bases, the J end lost 4 bases, and 9 bases lay between the germline ends. Germline V gives CDR1 MDHEN, CDR2 SYDVKM. CDR3 length: 14 amino acids. Here the CDR3 reads CASSLRPDYNEQFF. DNA of the CDR3: TGTGCCAGCAGTTTACGGCCGGATTACAATGAGCAGTTCTTC.